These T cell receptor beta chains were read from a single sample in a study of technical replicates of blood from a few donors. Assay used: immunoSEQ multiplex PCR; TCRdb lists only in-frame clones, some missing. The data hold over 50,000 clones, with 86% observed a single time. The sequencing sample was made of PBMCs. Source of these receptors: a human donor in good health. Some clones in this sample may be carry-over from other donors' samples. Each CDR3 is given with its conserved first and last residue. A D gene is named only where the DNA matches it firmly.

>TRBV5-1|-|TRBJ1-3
CASSERVAGNTIYF
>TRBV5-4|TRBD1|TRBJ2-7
CASSSGTGDYEQYF
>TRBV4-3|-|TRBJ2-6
CASSHERQTSGANVLTF
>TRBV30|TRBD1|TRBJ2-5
CAWEEGQGLTQYF
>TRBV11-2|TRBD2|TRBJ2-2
CASSFREVSGELFF
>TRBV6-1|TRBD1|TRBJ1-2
CASSGPIPGQGYNYGYTF
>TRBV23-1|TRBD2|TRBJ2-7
CASSPLRLAGGPRYEQYF
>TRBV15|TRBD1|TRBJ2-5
CATKPGTGVETQYF
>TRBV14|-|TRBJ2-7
CASSPGGRFEQYF
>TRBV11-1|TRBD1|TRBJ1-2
CASSSDRGDYGYTF
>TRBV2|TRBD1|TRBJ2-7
CASRAQGAGYEQYF
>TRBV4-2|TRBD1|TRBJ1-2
CASSGRTGGYSGGYTF
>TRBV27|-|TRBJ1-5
CASGRSGLNNQPQHF
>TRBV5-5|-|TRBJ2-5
CASSFQGETQYF
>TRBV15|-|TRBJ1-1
CATSRDRVALNTEAFF
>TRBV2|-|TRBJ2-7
CASSERLISAYEQYF
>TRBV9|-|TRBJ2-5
CASSPQGFWETQYF
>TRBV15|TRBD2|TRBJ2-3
CATSSNPGLATDTQYF
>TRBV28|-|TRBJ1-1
CASSDFRDTEAFF
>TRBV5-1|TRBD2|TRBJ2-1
CASSPGGSEQFF
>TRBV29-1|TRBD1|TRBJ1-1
CSVRQGAGTEAFF
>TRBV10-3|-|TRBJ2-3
CAISDPEGVTDTQYF
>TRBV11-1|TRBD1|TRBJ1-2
CASSFGQGWYGYTF
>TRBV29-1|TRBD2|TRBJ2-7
CSVEIAGVYEQYF
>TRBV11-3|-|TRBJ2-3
CASSPRGDTQYF
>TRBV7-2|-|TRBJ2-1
CASSFYWGGQDEQFF
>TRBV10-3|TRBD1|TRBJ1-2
CAITKGQTNYGYTF
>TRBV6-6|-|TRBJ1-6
CASILNPRTPNSPLHF
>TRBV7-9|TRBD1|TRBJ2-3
CASSAKQGAVLTDTQYF
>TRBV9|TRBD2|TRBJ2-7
CASSVQAAGGPYEQYF
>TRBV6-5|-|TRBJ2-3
CASSPSPTLADTQYF
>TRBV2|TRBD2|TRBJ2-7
CASSERGGEQYF
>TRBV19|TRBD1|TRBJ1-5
CASSVTGDGQPQHF
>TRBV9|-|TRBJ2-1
CASSDSGNTYNEQFF
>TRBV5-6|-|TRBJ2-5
CASSLGSFQETQYF
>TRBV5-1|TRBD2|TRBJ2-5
CASSLGGSETQYF
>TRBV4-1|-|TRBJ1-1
CASSELPGNTEAFF
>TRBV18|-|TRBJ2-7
CASSPERYSYEQYF
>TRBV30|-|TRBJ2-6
CAWSAGISGANVLTF
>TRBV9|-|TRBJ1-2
CASSDSNSNYGYTF
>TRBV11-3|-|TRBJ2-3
CASSLTRTDTQYF
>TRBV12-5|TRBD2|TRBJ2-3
CASGLRLAGALGTDTQYF
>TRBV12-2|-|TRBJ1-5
CASRYTGNQPQHF
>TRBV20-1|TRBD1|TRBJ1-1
CSAIPGGEAFF